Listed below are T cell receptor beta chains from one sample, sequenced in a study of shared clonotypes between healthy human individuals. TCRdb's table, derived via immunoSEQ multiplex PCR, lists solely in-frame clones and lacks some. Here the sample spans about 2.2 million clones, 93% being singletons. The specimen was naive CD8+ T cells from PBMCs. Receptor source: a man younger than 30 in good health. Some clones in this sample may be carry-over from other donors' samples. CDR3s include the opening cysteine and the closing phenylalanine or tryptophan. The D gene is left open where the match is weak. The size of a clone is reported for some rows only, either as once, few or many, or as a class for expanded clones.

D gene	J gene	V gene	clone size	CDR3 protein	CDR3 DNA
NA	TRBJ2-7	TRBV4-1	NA	CASSQDRTAEQYF	TGCGCCAGCAGCCAAGACCGGACAGCCGAGCAGTACTTC
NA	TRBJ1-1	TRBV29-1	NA	CSVEDIRGPEAFF	TGTAGCGTTGAAGATATTCGGGGGCCTGAAGCTTTCTTT
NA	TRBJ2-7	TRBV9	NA	CASSVGDTHGEQYF	TGTGCCAGCAGCGTAGGGGACACCCATGGGGAGCAGTACTTC
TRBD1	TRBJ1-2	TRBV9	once	CASSLTGTGGGGYGYTF	TGTGCCAGCAGCCTAACCGGGACAGGGGGTGGAGGCTATGGCTACACCTTC
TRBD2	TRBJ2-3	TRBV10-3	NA	CAISGTSGTSTDTQYF	TGTGCCATCAGTGGGACTAGCGGGACTAGCACAGATACGCAGTATTTT
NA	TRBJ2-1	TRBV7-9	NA	CASQSSYNEQFF	TGTGCCAGCCAAAGTTCCTACAATGAGCAGTTCTTC
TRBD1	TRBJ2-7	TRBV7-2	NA	CASSLTDRGLNEQYF	TGTGCCAGCAGCTTAACCGACAGGGGGCTCAACGAGCAGTACTTC
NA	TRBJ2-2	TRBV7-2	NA	CASSLVVGELFF	TGTGCCAGCAGCTTAGTGGTCGGGGAGCTGTTTTTT
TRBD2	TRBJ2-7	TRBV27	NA	CASSSLSSGSVYEQYF	TGTGCCAGCAGCTCCCTTTCTAGCGGGAGCGTCTACGAGCAGTACTTC
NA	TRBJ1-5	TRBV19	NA	CASSIAGNQPQHF	TGTGCCAGTAGTATAGCAGGGAATCAGCCCCAGCATTTT
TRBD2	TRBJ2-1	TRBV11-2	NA	CASSPPSAGAISSNEQFF	TGTGCCAGCAGCCCCCCGTCAGCGGGGGCTATCAGTAGCAATGAGCAGTTCTTC
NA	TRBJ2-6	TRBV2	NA	CASTWGRSGANVLTF	TGTGCCAGCACTTGGGGACGGTCTGGGGCCAACGTCCTGACTTTC
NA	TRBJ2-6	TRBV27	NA	CASSPGAGANVLTF	TGTGCCAGCAGCCCAGGGGCTGGGGCCAACGTCCTGACTTTC
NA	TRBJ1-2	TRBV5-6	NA	CASSLARGLGGYTF	TGTGCCAGCAGCTTGGCACGGGGATTGGGAGGCTACACCTTC
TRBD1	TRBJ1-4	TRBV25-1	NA	CASRGTGGNEKLFF	TGTGCCAGCAGGGGGACAGGAGGTAATGAAAAACTGTTTTTT
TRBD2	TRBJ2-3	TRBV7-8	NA	CASSFAPLAGDLDTQYF	TGTGCCAGCAGCTTTGCCCCACTAGCGGGAGACCTAGATACGCAGTATTTT
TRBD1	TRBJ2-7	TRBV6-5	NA	CASSPIQGPYEQYF	TGTGCCAGCAGTCCCATACAGGGGCCCTACGAGCAGTACTTC
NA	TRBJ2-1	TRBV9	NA	CASSVGGADEQFF	TGTGCCAGCAGCGTAGGCGGGGCCGATGAGCAGTTCTTC
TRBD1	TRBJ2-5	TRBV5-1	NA	CASSFTGTAQETQYF	TGCGCCAGCAGCTTTACTGGGACAGCCCAAGAGACCCAGTACTTC
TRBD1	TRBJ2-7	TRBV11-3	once	CASSFGGQDDSYEQYF	TGTGCCAGCAGCTTTGGGGGACAGGATGACTCCTACGAGCAGTACTTC
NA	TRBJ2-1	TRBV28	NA	CASNGGNEQFF	TGTGCCAGCAACGGGGGAAATGAGCAGTTCTTC
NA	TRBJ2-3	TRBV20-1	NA	CRSSPHTQYF	TGCAGATCTAGCCCCCATACGCAGTATTTT
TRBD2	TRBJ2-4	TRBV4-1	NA	CASSHLGLAGAGLAKNIQYF	TGCGCCAGCAGCCACCTCGGACTAGCGGGAGCCGGCCTAGCCAAAAACATTCAGTACTTC
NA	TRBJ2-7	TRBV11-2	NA	CASSPLWGSYEQYF	TGTGCCAGCAGCCCTCTCTGGGGCTCCTACGAGCAGTACTTC
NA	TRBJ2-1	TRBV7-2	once	CASRAGLLATQFF	TGTGCCAGCAGGGCGGGACTCCTAGCAACTCAGTTCTTC
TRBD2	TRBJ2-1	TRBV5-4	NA	CASSGTSGNNEQFF	TGTGCCAGCAGTGGGACTAGCGGGAACAATGAGCAGTTCTTC
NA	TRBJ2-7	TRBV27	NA	CASSLSGTTSFYEQYF	TGTGCCAGCAGTTTATCCGGGACAACATCTTTCTACGAGCAGTACTTC
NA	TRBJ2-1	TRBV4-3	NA	CASSQDHGLPLWNEQFF	TGCGCCAGCAGCCAAGATCACGGACTCCCTTTGTGGAATGAGCAGTTCTTC
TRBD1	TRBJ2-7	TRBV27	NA	CASSPDRGLINEQYF	TGTGCCAGCAGTCCGGACAGGGGGCTAATCAACGAGCAGTACTTC
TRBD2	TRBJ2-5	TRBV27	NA	CASSFLPLSSGSGWPQETQYF	TGTGCCAGCAGTTTTTTGCCCCTATCGAGCGGGAGTGGTTGGCCCCAAGAGACCCAGTACTTC
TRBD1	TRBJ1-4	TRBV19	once	CASSIERTGSEKLFF	TGTGCCAGTAGTATAGAACGGACAGGGTCTGAAAAACTGTTTTTT
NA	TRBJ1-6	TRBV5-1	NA	CASSLSGYNSPLHF	TGCGCCAGCAGCTTGTCAGGGTATAATTCACCCCTCCACTTT
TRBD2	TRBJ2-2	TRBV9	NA	CASSPRLAGANTGELFF	TGTGCCAGCAGCCCCAGACTAGCGGGGGCGAACACCGGGGAGCTGTTTTTT
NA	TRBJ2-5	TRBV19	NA	CASNPLPGTQETQYF	TGTGCCAGTAACCCGCTACCTGGGACGCAAGAGACCCAGTACTTC
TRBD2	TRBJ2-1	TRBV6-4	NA	CASSLILAGSKNEQFF	TGTGCCAGCAGTCTTATCCTAGCGGGAAGTAAAAATGAGCAGTTCTTC
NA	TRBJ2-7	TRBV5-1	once	CASSPALSYEQYF	TGCGCCAGCAGTCCTGCCCTATCCTACGAGCAGTACTTC
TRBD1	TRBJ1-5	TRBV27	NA	CASSFAGGGNQPQHF	TGTGCCAGCAGTTTTGCAGGGGGAGGTAATCAGCCCCAGCATTTT
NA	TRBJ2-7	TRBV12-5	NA	CASGAEPGTYEQYF	TGTGCTAGTGGTGCGGAGCCGGGGACCTACGAGCAGTACTTC
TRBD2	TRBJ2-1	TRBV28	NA	CASSLPRTRSYNEQFF	TGTGCCAGCAGCCTTCCGAGGACTAGGTCCTACAATGAGCAGTTCTTC
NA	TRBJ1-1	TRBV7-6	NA	CASSLSENTEAFF	TGTGCCAGCAGCTTATCCGAGAACACTGAAGCTTTCTTT
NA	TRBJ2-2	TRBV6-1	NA	CASSEVGLAWGELFF	TGTGCCAGCAGTGAAGTGGGGCTAGCTTGGGGGGAGCTGTTTTTT
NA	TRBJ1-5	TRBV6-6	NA	CATKGGRNSNQPQHF	TGTGCCACCAAAGGGGGGCGAAATAGCAATCAGCCCCAGCATTTT
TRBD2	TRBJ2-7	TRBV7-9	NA	CAVNSGDYEQYF	TGTGCCGTTAATAGCGGGGACTACGAGCAGTACTTC
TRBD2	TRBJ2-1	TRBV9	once	CASSFPEVSGMDEQFF	TGTGCCAGCAGCTTCCCGGAGGTTAGCGGGATGGATGAGCAGTTCTTC
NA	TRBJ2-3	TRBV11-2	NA	CASSSGQTDTQYF	TGTGCCAGCAGCTCCGGACAGACAGATACGCAGTATTTT
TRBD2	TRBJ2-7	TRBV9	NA	CASSVARLAGACEQYF	TGTGCCAGCAGCGTAGCCCGACTAGCGGGAGCTTGCGAGCAGTACTTC
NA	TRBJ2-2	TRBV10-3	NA	CASKGWGFSGELFF	TGTGCCAGCAAAGGTTGGGGTTTTAGCGGGGAGCTGTTTTTT
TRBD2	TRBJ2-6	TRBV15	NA	CATSKGLAGTGANVLTF	TGTGCCACCAGCAAAGGACTAGCGGGTACCGGGGCCAACGTCCTGACTTTC
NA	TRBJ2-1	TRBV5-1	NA	CASATAGLDEQFF	TGCGCCAGCGCCACGGCCGGTTTGGATGAGCAGTTCTTC
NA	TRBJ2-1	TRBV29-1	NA	CSVTVGRPYNEQFF	TGCAGCGTTACCGTTGGGCGGCCCTACAATGAGCAGTTCTTC
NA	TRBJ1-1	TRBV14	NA	CASSQYRGRNTEAFF	TGTGCCAGCAGCCAATATCGGGGGCGGAACACTGAAGCTTTCTTT
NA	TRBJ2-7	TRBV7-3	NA	CASSLRRNHEQYF	TGTGCCAGCAGCTTAAGGCGCAACCACGAGCAGTACTTC
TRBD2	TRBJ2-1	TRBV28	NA	CASSLGLAGSSYNEQFF	TGTGCCAGCAGTTTAGGACTAGCCGGAAGCTCCTACAATGAGCAGTTCTTC
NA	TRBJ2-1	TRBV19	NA	CASSVGYGNEQFF	TGTGCCAGTAGTGTCGGCTACGGGAATGAGCAGTTCTTC
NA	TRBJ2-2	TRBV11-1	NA	CASSSARGKGELFF	TGTGCCAGCAGCTCAGCGAGGGGGAAAGGGGAGCTGTTTTTT
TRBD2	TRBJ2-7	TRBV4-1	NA	CASSPGLAGGRYYEQYF	TGCGCCAGCAGCCCGGGACTAGCGGGAGGCCGTTACTACGAGCAGTACTTC
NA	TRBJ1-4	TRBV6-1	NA	CASKGVSTNEKLFF	TGTGCCAGCAAGGGGGTTTCAACTAATGAAAAACTGTTTTTT